One and the same sample provided the 2 T cell receptor beta chains below, sequenced in a study of cytomegalovirus exposure and HLA in healthy donors. Here immunoSEQ multiplex PCR was the method, and the copy in TCRdb shows in-frame clones only, minus some. The sample has around 200,000 clones; roughly 81% are singletons. The sequenced sample consisted of PBMCs. The receptor source for this set is a woman aged 25-40 years in good health and CMV-seronegative.

This chain links TRBV9 with TRBJ2-3, with unresolved D. V lost 4 bases to trimming and J lost 0 bases, with 15 bases between them. Germline CDR1 reads SGDLS; CDR2 reads YYNGEE. The CDR3 consists of 16 residues. Here the CDR3 DNA reads TGTGCCAGCAGCTCACCGACTGCGGCTAGCACAGATACGCAGTATTTT. As protein: CASSSPTAASTDTQYF.

The chain carries TRBV11-1 and TRBJ1-6; D is possibly TRBD1 (6 bases). This CDR3 is 15 amino acids long. Germline V gene lookup returns CDR1 SGHAT and CDR2 FQDESV (reference sequence). V shed 4 bases and J shed 10 bases, with 17 bases lying between them. CDR3 in DNA: TGTGCCAGCAGCTCATCCGGGACATTCAGATCACCCCTCCACTTT. It is translated as CASSSSGTFRSPLHF.